The 5 T cell receptor beta chains in this list originate from one sample, sequenced in a study of blood T cell repertoires in COVID-19. Produced via immunoSEQ multiplex PCR; TCRdb's table is partial and in-frame only. The data show 140,000 to 150,000 clones, around four fifths seen once. Sequenced input: peripheral blood. The origin of the receptors is a human donor in a cohort sampled during active COVID-19.

The chain uses TRBV2 and TRBJ2-4; 7 positions match TRBD1. Trimming took 6 bases from V and 7 from J; bases not matched to a gene: 6. Germline assignment: CDR1 SNHLY and CDR2 FYNNEI. This CDR3 comprises 13 residues. CDR3 in amino acids: CASSGQVGNIQYF. The CDR3 DNA reads TGTGCCAGCAGCGGACAGGTTGGGAACATTCAGTACTTC.

The rearrangement links TRBV3-1 (or the pseudogene TRBV3-2) to TRBJ1-3; D is undetermined. This CDR3 spans 15 amino acids. Germline V CDR1 and CDR2: LGHDT, YNNKEL (reference sequence). V lost 1 base and J 0 bases, leaving 7 bases between the germline ends. The CDR3 DNA is TGTGCCAGCAGCCAAGCTCCTAGCTCTGGAAACACCATATATTTT. It translates to CASSQAPSSGNTIYF.

The chain employs TRBV7-3 and TRBJ1-6; 7 nucleotides match TRBD1. Germline-derived CDR1 and CDR2 are SGHTA and FQGTGA. The junction had 6 bases not matched to a gene; V was cut back by 4 bases and J by 6 bases. There are 15 residues in the CDR3. CDR3 in amino acids: CASSSAGTANSPLHF. The CDR3 region has the DNA TGTGCCAGCAGCTCGGCCGGGACAGCTAATTCACCCCTCCACTTT.

The chain uses TRBV19 and TRBJ2-7; 8 nucleotides agree with TRBD1. V trimming: 3 bases; J trimming: 1 base; junction bases outside the gene matches: 5. Per the germline V gene, CDR1 is LNHDA and CDR2 is SQIVND (reference sequence). The CDR3 covers 15 residues. In DNA form, the CDR3 reads TGTGCCAGTAGTATCGAGACAGGGGTTTCCTACGAGCAGTACTTC. It codes for CASSIETGVSYEQYF.

The rearrangement joins TRBV4-1 to TRBJ2-3; the match to TRBD2 covers 9 bases. Per the germline V gene, CDR1 is MGHRA and CDR2 is YSYEKL. V was clipped by 0 bases and J by 1 base; unmatched bases: 11. The CDR3 runs 19 residues. The CDR3 loop reads CASSQEGGKQRGGTDTQYF. The CDR3 bases are TGCGCCAGCAGCCAAGAAGGAGGGAAGCAGCGGGGGGGCACAGATACGCAGTATTTT.